This TCR beta chain was sequenced for a study of human CD4 T cells and Enterobacteriaceae. This clone has only a few counts. Deletions cut 4 bases from V and 8 bases from J, with 14 bases between. The CDR3 totals 14 residues. Germline V lookup: CDR1 SEHNR, CDR2 FQNEAQ (reference sequence). The memory gate held CD4+ cells that were not CD45RA+CCR7+CD95- naive cells, over 98% pure. Healthy donors' blood was sourced from blood donation centers in Switzerland. Assay used: immunoSEQ multiplex PCR; TCRdb lists only in-frame clones, some missing. The table has fewer than 35,000 clones, roughly 80% seen once; the top ten hold approximately 0.9%.

The clonotype originates from a human donor in good health. The source material was memory CD4+ T cells from blood. V is TRBV7-9 and J is TRBJ1-4; unclear D gene. CDR3 sequence reads: CASSSSREEEKLFF. CDR3 bases: TGTGCCAGCAGCTCAAGTAGGGAGGAGGAAAAACTGTTTTTT.